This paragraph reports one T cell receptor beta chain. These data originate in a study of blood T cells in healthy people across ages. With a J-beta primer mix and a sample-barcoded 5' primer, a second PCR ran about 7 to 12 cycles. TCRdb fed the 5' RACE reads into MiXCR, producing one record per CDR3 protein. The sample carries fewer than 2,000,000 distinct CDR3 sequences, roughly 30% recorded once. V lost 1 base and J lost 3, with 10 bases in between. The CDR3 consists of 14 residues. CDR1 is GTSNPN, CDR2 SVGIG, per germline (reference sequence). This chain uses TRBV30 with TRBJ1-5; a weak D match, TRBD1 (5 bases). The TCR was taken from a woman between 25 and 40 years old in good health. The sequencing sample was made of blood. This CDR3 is CAWSGGHDNQPQHF. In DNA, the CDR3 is TGTGCCTGGAGTGGAGGACATGACAATCAGCCCCAGCATTTT.